The rows below give T cell receptor beta chains drawn from one sample of a study of blood T cell repertoires in COVID-19. The method was immunoSEQ multiplex PCR; TCRdb's version includes in-frame clones alone and lacks a portion of them. The sample has about 91,000 clones; around 79% are singletons. Specimen: peripheral blood. These receptor sequences come from an elderly woman with acute or convalescent COVID-19. The CDR3 runs from the conserved cysteine through the conserved F or W. The order of the fields is V gene, clone size, J gene, CDR3 protein. The size entry is marked missing in some rows and otherwise reads once, few, many or a size class.

TRBV6-6	few	TRBJ1-1	CASSSDRNTEAFF
TRBV5-1	.	TRBJ1-3	CASSLAPPDSGNTIYF
TRBV9	once	TRBJ2-2	CASSVGGLNTGELFF
TRBV6-5	.	TRBJ1-2	CASSPTVYGYTF
TRBV28	.	TRBJ2-5	CASSLSGTLREGPEETQYF
TRBV5-6	.	TRBJ2-2	CASSFRAGTRGGELFF
TRBV7-8	.	TRBJ1-4	CASSPIRDSLNEKLFF
TRBV7-2	.	TRBJ2-5	CASWGLQYQETQYF
TRBV5-1	.	TRBJ1-1	CASSRDRVGTEAFF
TRBV13	once	TRBJ2-5	CASSLTSGRGETQYF
TRBV9	.	TRBJ1-6	CASSVQGIGNSPLHF
TRBV6-6	.	TRBJ1-1	CASNRPRTEAFF
TRBV7-9	once	TRBJ2-5	CASSLAQTQYF
TRBV27	.	TRBJ1-2	CASSPKTGNYGYTF
TRBV18	few	TRBJ2-2	CASSPPDQGINTGELFF
TRBV12-3/TRBV12-4	.	TRBJ1-5	CASSLNYNQPQHF
TRBV4-3	many	TRBJ2-3	CASSRGWEPTDTQYF
TRBV5-4	once	TRBJ2-1	CASSLPGQIYNEQFF
TRBV6-2/TRBV6-3	.	TRBJ1-1	CASSYWTGGGNTEAFF
TRBV18	.	TRBJ1-1	CASSRRALNTEAFF
TRBV6-6	.	TRBJ1-1	CASMDSVGTEAFF
TRBV4-2	.	TRBJ1-2	CASSQEGQGEYTF
TRBV10-3	.	TRBJ2-3	CAIMSAGTISTDTQYF
TRBV5-4	.	TRBJ2-3	CASSLQGQGTDTQYF
TRBV19	.	TRBJ2-7	CASSFNYEQYF
TRBV7-9	.	TRBJ2-7	CASGQAHEQYF
TRBV2	.	TRBJ2-7	CASSASGLAGEGQYF
TRBV5-4	.	TRBJ2-7	CASSFSGTPYEQYF
TRBV30	.	TRBJ2-1	CAWSPTRQGGQFF
TRBV6-5	.	TRBJ2-5	CASSYRSSETQYF
TRBV4-1	.	TRBJ2-5	CASSRSYRGLQETQYF